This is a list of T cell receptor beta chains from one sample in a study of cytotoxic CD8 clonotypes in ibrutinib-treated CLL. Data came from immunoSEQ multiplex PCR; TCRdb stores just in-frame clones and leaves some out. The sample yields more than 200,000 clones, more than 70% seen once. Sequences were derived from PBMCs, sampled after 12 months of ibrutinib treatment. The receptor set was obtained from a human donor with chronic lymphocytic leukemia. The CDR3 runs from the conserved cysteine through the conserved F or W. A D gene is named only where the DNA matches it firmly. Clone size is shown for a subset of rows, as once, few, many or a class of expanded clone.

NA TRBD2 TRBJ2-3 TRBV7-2 CASIRLIGGADTQYF TGTGCCAGCATCCGCTTGATCGGGGGGGCAGATACGCAGTATTTT
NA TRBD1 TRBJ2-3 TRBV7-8 CASGPGGATDTQYF TGTGCCAGCGGCCCAGGGGGCGCGACAGATACGCAGTATTTT
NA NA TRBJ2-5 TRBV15 CATSAAQETQYF TGTGCCACCAGCGCAGCTCAAGAGACCCAGTACTTC
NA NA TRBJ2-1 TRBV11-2 CASSLASRRGPHNEQFF TGTGCCAGCAGCTTAGCGTCCCGGCGGGGGCCCCACAATGAGCAGTTCTTC
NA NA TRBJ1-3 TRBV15 CATSRERTRGNTIYF TGTGCCACCAGCAGAGAACGGACACGTGGAAACACCATATATTTT
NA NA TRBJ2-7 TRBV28 CASSLILDEQYF TGTGCCAGCAGTTTAATTTTAGACGAGCAGTACTTC
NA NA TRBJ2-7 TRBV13 CASSYGGGASYEQYF TGTGCCAGCAGCTACGGAGGCGGTGCCTCCTACGAGCAGTACTTC
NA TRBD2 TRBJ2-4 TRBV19 CASSYGGAQYF TGTGCCAGTAGTTACGGGGGGGCTCAGTACTTC
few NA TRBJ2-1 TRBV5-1 CASSLGSNNEQFF TGCGCCAGCAGCTTGGGTAGCAACAATGAGCAGTTCTTC
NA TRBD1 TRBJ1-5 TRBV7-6 CASSLAGGQGYQPQHF TGTGCCAGCAGCTTAGCGGGGGGACAGGGATATCAGCCCCAGCATTTT
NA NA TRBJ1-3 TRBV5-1 CASSPTDPAGNTIYF TGCGCCAGCAGCCCTACGGACCCGGCCGGAAACACCATATATTTT
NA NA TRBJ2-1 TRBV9 CASSVEAFSSYNEQFF TGTGCCAGCAGCGTAGAGGCTTTCAGCTCCTACAATGAGCAGTTCTTC
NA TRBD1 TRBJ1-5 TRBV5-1 CASKKGADGNQPQHF TGCGCCAGCAAGAAGGGGGCGGATGGCAATCAGCCCCAGCATTTT
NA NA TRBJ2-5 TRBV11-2 CASSDRRGRPWTQYF TGTGCCAGCAGTGACCGAAGAGGTCGTCCATGGACCCAGTACTTC
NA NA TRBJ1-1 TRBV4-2 CASSPVAGQNTEAFF TGTGCCAGCAGCCCCGTGGCAGGGCAGAACACTGAAGCTTTCTTT
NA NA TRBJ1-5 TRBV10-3 CAISEGYQPQHF TGTGCCATCAGTGAAGGATATCAGCCCCAGCATTTT
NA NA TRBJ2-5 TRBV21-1 CASSKDRTPACVRTQYF TGTGCCAGCAGCAAAGATAGGACCCCCGCGTGCGTGAGAACCCAGTACTTC
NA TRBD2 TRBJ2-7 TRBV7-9 CASSWSGGGYEQYF TGTGCCAGCAGCTGGTCGGGCGGGGGCTACGAGCAGTACTTC
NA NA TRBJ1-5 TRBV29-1 CSVEDLWHPESNQPQHF TGCAGCGTTGAAGATCTTTGGCATCCGGAGAGCAATCAGCCCCAGCATTTT
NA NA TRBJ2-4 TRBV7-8 CASSFGGSSLDIQYF TGTGCCAGCAGCTTCGGGGGTTCGTCTTTAGACATTCAGTACTTC
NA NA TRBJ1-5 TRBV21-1 CASSHRVCQPQHF TGTGCCAGCAGCCACCGGGTCTGCCAGCCCCAGCATTTT
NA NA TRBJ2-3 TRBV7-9 CASSLGEGTQYF TGTGCCAGCAGCTTAGGGGAAGGTACGCAGTATTTT
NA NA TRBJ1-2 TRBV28 CASSFRYGYTF TGTGCCAGCAGTTTCCGCTATGGCTACACCTTC
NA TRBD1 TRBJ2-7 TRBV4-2 CASSQSIGQGAQNEQYF TGTGCCAGCAGCCAAAGTATCGGACAGGGGGCGCAGAACGAGCAGTACTTC
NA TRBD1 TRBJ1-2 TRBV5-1 CASSNGQGDYGYTF TGCGCCAGCAGCAATGGACAGGGAGACTATGGCTACACCTTC
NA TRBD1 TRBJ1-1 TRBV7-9 CASSPPGTGIPEAFF TGTGCCAGCAGCCCACCCGGGACAGGGATACCTGAAGCTTTCTTT
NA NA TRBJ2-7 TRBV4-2 CASSQVPGGVAYEQYF TGTGCCAGCAGCCAAGTCCCCGGGGGAGTGGCCTACGAGCAGTACTTC
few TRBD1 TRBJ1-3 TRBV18 CASSPGTGIGNTIYF TGTGCCAGCTCACCAGGGACAGGGATTGGAAACACCATATATTTT
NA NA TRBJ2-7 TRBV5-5 CASSLGFGIAYEQYF TGTGCCAGCAGCTTGGGCTTCGGAATAGCCTACGAGCAGTACTTC
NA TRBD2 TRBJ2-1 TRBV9 CASSVAGRPGGEQFF TGTGCCAGCAGCGTAGCAGGCAGGCCGGGAGGAGAGCAGTTCTTC
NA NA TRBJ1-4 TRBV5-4 CASSYRQVNEKLFF TGTGCCAGCAGCTACCGACAGGTTAATGAAAAACTGTTTTTT
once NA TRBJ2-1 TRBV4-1 CASSHPPGLYNEQFF TGCGCCAGCAGCCACCCACCGGGGCTTTACAATGAGCAGTTCTTC
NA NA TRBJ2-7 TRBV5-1 CASSLAFSEVSGYEQYF TGCGCCAGCAGCTTGGCTTTTTCCGAGGTCTCAGGGTACGAGCAGTACTTC
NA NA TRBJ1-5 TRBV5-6 CASSLGGFGNQPQHF TGTGCCAGCAGCTTGGGAGGGTTTGGCAATCAGCCCCAGCATTTT
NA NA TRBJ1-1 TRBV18 CASSSSVAPSRGTEAFF TGTGCCAGCTCATCAAGCGTCGCGCCCTCGCGGGGCACTGAAGCTTTCTTT
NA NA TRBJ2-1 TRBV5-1 CASSWTSGNEQFF TGCGCCAGCAGCTGGACTTCGGGGAATGAGCAGTTCTTC
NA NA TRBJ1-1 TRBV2 CASRWGPLRSEAFF TGTGCCAGCAGGTGGGGGCCCCTGAGGTCTGAAGCTTTCTTT
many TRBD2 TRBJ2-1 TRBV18 CASSPRIRNSGDSYNEQFF TGTGCCAGCTCACCACGAATCCGAAATAGCGGGGACTCCTACAATGAGCAGTTCTTC
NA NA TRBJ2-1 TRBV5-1 CASRRGQRGFFRDEQFF TGCGCCAGCAGACGAGGACAACGAGGGTTCTTCAGGGATGAGCAGTTCTTC
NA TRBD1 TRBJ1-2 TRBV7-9 CASSQDHGTALNYGYTF TGTGCCAGCAGCCAAGATCACGGGACAGCCCTCAACTATGGCTACACCTTC
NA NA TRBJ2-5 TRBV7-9 CASSFSGAQETQYF TGTGCCAGCAGCTTCAGCGGAGCACAAGAGACCCAGTACTTC